This T cell receptor beta chain was identified in a study of T cell responses to AZD1222 COVID-19 vaccine. The CDR3 is 18 residues long. Germline V gene data show CDR1 as KGHSH and CDR2 as LQKENI. Trimming left V 1 base short and J 3 bases short, with 16 bases between. Regarding the study as a whole: Recipients of two AZD1222 doses showed rising Spike-specific TCR breadth and depth.

On this clone: Its antigen is not identified.

Profiled with immunoSEQ multiplex PCR; TCRdb holds only in-frame clones, not every one. In the table there are roughly 79,000 clones, 90% to 95% of which are singletons. The origin of this receptor is an adult in good health. The V call is TRBV18, the J call TRBJ2-6; D remains ambiguous. This specimen consisted of peripheral blood, obtained on day 0 of MenACWY control vaccination. CDR3 loop: CASSPLGSDHVGANVLTF. CDR3 DNA sequence: TGTGCCAGCTCACCACTTGGCAGTGACCATGTTGGGGCCAACGTCCTGACTTTC.